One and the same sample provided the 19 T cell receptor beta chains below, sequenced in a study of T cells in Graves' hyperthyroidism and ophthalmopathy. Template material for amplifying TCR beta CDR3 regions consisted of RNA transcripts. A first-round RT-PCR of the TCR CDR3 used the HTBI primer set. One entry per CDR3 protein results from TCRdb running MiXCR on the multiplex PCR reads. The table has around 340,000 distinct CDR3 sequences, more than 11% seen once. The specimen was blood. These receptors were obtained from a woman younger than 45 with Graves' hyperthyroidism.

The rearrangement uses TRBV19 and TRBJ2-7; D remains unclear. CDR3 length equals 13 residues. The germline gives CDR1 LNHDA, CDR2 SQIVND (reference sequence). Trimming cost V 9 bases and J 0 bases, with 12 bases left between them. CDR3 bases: TGTGCCAGCTCCCGGAGCGACTCCTACGAGCAGTACTTC. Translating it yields CASSRSDSYEQYF. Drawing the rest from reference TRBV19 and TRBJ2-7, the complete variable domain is DGGITQSPKYLFRKEGQNVTLSCEQNLNHDAMYWYRQDPGQGLRLIYYSQIVNDFQKGDIAEGYSVSREKKESFPLTVTSAQKNPTAFYLCASSRSDSYEQYFGPGTRLTVT.

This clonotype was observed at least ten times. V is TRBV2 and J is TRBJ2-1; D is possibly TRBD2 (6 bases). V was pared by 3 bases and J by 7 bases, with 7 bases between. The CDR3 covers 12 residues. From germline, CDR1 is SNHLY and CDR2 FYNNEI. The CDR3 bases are TGTGCCAGCAGTGATGCGGGGAATGAGCAGTTCTTC. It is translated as CASSDAGNEQFF.

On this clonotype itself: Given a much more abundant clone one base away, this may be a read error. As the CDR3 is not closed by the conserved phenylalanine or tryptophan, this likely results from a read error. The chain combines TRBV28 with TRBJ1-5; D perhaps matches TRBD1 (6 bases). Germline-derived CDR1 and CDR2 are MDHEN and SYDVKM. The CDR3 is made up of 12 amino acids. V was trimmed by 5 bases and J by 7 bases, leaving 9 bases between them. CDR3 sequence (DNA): TGTGCCAGCAGTCATGACAGGCAGCCCCAGCATCTT. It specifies CASSHDRQPQHL.

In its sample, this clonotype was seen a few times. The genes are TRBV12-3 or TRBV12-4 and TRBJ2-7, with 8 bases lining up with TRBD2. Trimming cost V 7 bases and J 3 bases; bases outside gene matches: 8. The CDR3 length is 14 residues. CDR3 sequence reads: CASTFSGSGYEQYF. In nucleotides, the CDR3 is TGTGCCAGCACTTTCAGCGGGAGTGGCTACGAGCAGTACTTC.

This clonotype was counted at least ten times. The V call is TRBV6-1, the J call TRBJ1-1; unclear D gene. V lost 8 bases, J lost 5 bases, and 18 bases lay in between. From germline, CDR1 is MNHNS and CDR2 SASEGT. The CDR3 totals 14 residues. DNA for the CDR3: TGTGCCAGCTCTTCTACAGAACAACGGACTGAAGCTTTCTTT. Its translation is CASSSTEQRTEAFF.

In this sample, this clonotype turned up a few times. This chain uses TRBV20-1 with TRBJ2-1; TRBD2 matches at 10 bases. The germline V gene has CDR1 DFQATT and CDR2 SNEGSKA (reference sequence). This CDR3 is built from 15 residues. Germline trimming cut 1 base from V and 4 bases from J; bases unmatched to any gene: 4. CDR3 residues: CSARVGTSAYNEQFF. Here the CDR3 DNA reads TGCAGTGCTAGAGTAGGGACTAGCGCGTACAATGAGCAGTTCTTC.

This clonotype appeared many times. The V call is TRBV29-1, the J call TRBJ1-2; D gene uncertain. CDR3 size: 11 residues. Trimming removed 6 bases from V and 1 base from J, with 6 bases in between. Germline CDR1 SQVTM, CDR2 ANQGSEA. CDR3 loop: CSVGGNYGYTF. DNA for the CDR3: TGCAGCGTCGGTGGTAACTATGGCTACACCTTC.

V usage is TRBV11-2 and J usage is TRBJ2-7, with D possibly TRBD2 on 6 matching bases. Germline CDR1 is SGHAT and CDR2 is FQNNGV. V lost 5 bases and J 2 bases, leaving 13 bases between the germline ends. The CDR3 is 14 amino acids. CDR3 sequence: CASSRAGGAYEQYF. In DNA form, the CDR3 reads TGTGCCAGCAGCCGAGCCGGGGGAGCCTACGAGCAGTACTTC.

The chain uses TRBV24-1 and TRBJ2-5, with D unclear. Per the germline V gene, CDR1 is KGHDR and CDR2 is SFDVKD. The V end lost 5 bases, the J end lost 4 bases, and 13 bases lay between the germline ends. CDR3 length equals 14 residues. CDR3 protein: CATSGEGNSETQYF. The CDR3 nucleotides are TGTGCCACCAGTGGGGAAGGGAATTCAGAGACCCAGTACTTC.

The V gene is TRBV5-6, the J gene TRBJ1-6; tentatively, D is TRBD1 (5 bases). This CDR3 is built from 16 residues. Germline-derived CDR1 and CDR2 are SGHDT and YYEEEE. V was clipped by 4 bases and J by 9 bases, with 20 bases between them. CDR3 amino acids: CASSPGMGDPTSPLHF. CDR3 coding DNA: TGTGCCAGCAGCCCGGGCATGGGGGACCCGACTTCACCCCTCCACTTT.

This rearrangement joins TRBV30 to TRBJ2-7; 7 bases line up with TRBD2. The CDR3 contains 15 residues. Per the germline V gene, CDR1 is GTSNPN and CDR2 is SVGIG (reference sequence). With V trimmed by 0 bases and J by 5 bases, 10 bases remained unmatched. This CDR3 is CAWSVGGIRGDEQYF. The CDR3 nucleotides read TGTGCCTGGAGTGTGGGGGGGATCCGAGGGGACGAGCAGTACTTC.

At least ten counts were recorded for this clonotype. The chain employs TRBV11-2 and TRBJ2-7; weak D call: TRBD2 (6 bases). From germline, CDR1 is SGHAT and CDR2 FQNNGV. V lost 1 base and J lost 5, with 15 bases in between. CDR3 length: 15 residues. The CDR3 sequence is CASSLVGLRSNEQYF. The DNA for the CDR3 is TGTGCCAGCAGCTTAGTCGGACTACGGTCTAACGAGCAGTACTTC.

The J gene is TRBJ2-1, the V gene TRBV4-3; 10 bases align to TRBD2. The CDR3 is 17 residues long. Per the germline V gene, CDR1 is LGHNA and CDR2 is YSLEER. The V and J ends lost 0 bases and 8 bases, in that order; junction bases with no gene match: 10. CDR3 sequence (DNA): TGCGCCAGCAGCCAAGAGGGAGCGGGAGGGCCGTTGGATGAGCAGTTCTTC. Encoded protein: CASSQEGAGGPLDEQFF.

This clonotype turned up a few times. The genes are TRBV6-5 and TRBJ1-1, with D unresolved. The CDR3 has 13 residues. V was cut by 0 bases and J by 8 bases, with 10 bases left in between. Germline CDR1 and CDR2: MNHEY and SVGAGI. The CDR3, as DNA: TGTGCCAGCAGTTACTCCGGACGGGGAGAAGCTTTCTTT. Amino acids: CASSYSGRGEAFF.

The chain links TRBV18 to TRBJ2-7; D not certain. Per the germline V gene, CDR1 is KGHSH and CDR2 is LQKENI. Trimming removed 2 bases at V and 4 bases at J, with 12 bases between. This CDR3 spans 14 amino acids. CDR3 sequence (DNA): TGTGCCAGCTCACCATCCCCCCGGGTGTACGAGCAGTACTTC. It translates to CASSPSPRVYEQYF.

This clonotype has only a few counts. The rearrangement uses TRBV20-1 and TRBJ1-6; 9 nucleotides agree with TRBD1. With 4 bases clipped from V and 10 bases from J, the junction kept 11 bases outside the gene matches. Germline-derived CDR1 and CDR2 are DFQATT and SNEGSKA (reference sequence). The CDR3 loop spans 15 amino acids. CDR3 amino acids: CSATVTGTGTSPLHF. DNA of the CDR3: TGCAGTGCTACCGTGACCGGGACAGGGACCTCACCCCTCCACTTT.

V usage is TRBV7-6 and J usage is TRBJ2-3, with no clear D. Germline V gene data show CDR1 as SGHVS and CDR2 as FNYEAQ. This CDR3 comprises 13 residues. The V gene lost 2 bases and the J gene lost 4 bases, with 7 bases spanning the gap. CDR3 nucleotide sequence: TGTGCCAGCAGCTTACCGCTCGCAGATACGCAGTATTTT. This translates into CASSLPLADTQYF.

The DNA of the CDR3 is TGTGCCAGCAGCTTCACCGGGGCCAGCACAGATACGCAGTATTTT. It encodes CASSFTGASTDTQYF. V and J are TRBV7-8 and TRBJ2-3; D may be TRBD1 or TRBD2 (5 bases each). The germline V gene has CDR1 SGHVS and CDR2 FQNEAQ. The CDR3 spans 15 residues. Trimming cost V 3 bases and J 0 bases, with 10 bases left between them. Supplemented by reference TRBV7-8 and TRBJ2-3, the full variable domain reads GAGVSQSPRYKVAKRGQDVALRCDPISGHVSLFWYQQALGQGPEFLTYFQNEAQLDKSGLPSDRFFAERPEGSVSTLKIQRTQQEDSAVYLCASSFTGASTDTQYFGPGTRLTVL.

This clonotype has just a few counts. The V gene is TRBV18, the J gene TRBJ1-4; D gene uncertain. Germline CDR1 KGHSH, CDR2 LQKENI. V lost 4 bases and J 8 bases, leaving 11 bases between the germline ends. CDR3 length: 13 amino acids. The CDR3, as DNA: TGTGCCAGCTCACGAGAGGTTTCGGAAAAACTGTTTTTT. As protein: CASSREVSEKLFF.